The entry that follows covers one T cell receptor beta chain sequence. This sample is part of a study of blood T cell repertoires in COVID-19. Background on the study: Both acute and convalescent COVID-19 samples were obtained from the United States, Italy and Spain.

Recruitment covered about two dozen US areas and drew participants whose ages spanned about 18 to 100 years. In germline, CDR1 is SEHNR, CDR2 FQNEAQ (reference sequence). The CDR3 loop spans 17 amino acids. V was clipped by 4 bases and J by 1 base, with 17 bases between them. In the study's own analysis: How many nucleated cells were present was estimated from reference gene primer amplification. Repertoires were generated with immunoSEQ multiplex PCR, while TCRdb's copy carries only in-frame clones and drops some. D and trimming come from the DNA, and the V and J calls and clone size come from that table. The sample yields roughly 200,000 clones, about nine tenths seen once.

The sequenced sample was PBMCs or T cells enriched from blood (not recorded which). The rearrangement links TRBV7-9 to TRBJ1-5, with D possibly TRBD1 on 5 matching bases. This sequence originates from a woman aged 40 to 50 with acute COVID-19. The CDR3 sequence: CASSSDGGKGSNQPQHF. Here the CDR3 DNA reads TGTGCCAGCAGCTCCGACGGGGGGAAGGGAAGCAATCAGCCCCAGCATTTT.